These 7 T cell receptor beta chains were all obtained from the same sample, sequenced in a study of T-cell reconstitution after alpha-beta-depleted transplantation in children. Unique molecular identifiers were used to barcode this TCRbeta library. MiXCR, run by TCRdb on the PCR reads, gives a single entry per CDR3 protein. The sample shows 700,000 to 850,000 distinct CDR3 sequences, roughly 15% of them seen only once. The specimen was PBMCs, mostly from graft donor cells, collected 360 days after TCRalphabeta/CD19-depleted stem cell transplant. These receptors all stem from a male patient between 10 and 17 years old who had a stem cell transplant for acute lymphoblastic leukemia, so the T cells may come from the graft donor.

CDR3 in amino acids: CASRGQGAEAFF. CDR3 coding DNA: TGTGCCAGCAGGGGACAGGGTGCGGAAGCTTTCTTT. The chain is built from TRBV7-9 and TRBJ1-1; 9 nucleotides match TRBD1. This CDR3 is built from 12 residues. Germline V lookup: CDR1 SEHNR, CDR2 FQNEAQ (reference sequence). The V gene end was trimmed by 6 bases and the J gene end by 8 bases; junction bases not matched to a gene: 4.

The CDR3 nucleotides are TGTGCCAGTAGTATCTGGACACCGAATCAGCCCCAGCATTTT. As protein: CASSIWTPNQPQHF. The gene calls are TRBV19 and TRBJ1-5, with a possible D match to TRBD1 (5 bases). CDR3 length equals 14 residues. The germline CDR1 and CDR2 sequences are LNHDA and SQIVND (reference sequence). The V end was cut by 3 bases, the J end by 4 bases, with 10 bases between.

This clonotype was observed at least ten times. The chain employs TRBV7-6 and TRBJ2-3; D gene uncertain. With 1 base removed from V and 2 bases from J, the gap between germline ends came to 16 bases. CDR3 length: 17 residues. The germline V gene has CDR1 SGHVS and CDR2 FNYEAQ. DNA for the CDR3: TGTGCCAGCAGCTTAGGGACGTATTTGGTACCCACAGATACGCAGTATTTT. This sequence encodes CASSLGTYLVPTDTQYF.

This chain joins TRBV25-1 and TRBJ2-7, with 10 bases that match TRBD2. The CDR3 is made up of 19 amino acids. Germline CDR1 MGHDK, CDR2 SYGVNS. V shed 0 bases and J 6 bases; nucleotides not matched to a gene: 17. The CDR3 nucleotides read TGTGCCAGCAGTGAATATATAGCGGGAGGCATTCTAAGGAGGAGCGAGCAGTACTTC. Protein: CASSEYIAGGILRRSEQYF.

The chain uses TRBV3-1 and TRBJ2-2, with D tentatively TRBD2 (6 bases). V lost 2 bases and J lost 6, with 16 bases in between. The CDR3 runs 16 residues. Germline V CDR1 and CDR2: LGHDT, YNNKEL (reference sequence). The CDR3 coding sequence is TGTGCCAGCAGCCAAAAAGCCTACACGGGAGCCGGGGAGCTGTTTTTT. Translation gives CASSQKAYTGAGELFF.

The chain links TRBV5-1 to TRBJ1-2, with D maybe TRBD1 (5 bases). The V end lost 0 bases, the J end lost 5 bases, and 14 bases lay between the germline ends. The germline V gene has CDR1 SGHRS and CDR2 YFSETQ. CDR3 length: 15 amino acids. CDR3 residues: CASSLAYKGSYGYTF. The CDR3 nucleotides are TGCGCCAGCAGCTTGGCCTACAAGGGGTCGTATGGCTACACCTTC.

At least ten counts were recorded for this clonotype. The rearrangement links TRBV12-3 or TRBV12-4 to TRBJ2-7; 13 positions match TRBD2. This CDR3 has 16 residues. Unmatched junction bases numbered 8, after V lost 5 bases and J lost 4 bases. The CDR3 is CASSTWGTSGTYEQYF. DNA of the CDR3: TGTGCCAGCAGTACATGGGGGACTAGCGGGACATACGAGCAGTACTTC.